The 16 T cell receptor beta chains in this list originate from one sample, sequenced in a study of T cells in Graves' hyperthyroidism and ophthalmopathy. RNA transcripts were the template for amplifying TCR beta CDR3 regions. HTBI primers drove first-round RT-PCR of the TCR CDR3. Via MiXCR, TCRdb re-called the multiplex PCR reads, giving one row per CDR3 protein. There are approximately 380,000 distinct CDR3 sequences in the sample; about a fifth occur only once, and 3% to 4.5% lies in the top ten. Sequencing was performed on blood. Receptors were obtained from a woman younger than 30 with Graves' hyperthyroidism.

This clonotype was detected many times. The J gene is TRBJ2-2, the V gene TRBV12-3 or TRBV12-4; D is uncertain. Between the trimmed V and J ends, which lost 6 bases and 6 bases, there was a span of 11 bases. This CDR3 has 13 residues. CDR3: CASSDDMSGELFF. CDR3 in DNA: TGTGCCAGCAGCGATGACATGTCCGGGGAGCTGTTTTTT.

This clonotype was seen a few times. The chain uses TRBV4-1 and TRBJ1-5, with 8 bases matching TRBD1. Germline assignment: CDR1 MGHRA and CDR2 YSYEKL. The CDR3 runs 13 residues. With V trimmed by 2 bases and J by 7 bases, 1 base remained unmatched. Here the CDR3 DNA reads TGCGCCAGCAGCCAACCAGGGGGCCAGCCCCAGCATTTT. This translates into CASSQPGGQPQHF.

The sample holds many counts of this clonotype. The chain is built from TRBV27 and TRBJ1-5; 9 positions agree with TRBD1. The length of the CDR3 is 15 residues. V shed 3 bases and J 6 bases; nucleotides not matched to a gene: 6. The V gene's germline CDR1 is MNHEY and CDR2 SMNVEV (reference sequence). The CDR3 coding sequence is TGTGCCAGCAGTTTTAGGACAGGGGTAGGTCAGCCCCAGCATTTT. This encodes CASSFRTGVGQPQHF.

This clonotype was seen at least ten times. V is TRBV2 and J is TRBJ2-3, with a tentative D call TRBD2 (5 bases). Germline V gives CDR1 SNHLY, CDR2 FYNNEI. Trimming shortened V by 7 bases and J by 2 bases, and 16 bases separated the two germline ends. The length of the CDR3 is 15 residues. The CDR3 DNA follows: TGTGCCAGCAACCTGGGTCCTAGCCCCACAGATACGCAGTATTTT. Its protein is CASNLGPSPTDTQYF.

The DNA of the CDR3 is TGTGCCAGCAGTTCGGGGGGCGACCCTTATGAGACCCAGTACTTC. This translates into CASSSGGDPYETQYF. The rearrangement joins TRBV6-5 to TRBJ2-5; tentatively, D is TRBD2 (7 bases). CDR1 is MNHEY, CDR2 SVGAGI, per germline. The length of the CDR3 is 15 residues. V gave up 4 bases and J gave up 5 bases, with 17 bases separating them.

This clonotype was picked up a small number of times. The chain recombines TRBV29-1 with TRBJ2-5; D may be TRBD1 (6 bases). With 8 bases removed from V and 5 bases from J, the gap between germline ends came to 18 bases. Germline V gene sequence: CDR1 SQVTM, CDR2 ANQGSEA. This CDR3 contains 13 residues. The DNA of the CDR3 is TGCAGCATGTGTGTGGGGGCCGAGGAGACCCAGTACTTC. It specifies CSMCVGAEETQYF. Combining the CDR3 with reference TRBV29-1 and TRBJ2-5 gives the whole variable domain SAVISQKPSRDICQRGTSLTIQCQVDSQVTMMFWYRQQPGQSLTLIATANQGSEATYESGFVIDKFPISRPNLTFSTLTVSNMSPEDSSIYLCSMCVGAEETQYFGPGTRLLVL.

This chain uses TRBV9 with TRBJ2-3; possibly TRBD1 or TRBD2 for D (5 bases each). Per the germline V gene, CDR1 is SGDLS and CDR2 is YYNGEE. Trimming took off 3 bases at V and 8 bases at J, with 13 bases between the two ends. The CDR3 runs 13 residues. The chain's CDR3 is CASSEGSPVTQYF. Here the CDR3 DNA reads TGTGCCAGCAGCGAGGGGAGCCCGGTTACGCAGTATTTT. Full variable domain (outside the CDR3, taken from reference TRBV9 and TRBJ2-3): DSGVTQTPKHLITATGQRVTLRCSPRSGDLSVYWYQQSLDQGLQFLIQYYNGEERAKGNILERFSAQQFPDLHSELNLSSLELGDSALYFCASSEGSPVTQYFGPGTRLTVL.

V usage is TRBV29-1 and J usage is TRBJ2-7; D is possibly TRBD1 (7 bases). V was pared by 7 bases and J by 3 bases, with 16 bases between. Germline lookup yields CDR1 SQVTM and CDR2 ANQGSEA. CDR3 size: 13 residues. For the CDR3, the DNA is TGCAGCGCTACGACTCAGGGGGGCTACGAGCAGTACTTC. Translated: CSATTQGGYEQYF.

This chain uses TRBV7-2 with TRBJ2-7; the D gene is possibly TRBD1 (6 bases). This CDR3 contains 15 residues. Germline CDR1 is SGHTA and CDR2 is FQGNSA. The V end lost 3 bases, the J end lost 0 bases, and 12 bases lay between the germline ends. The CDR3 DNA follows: TGTGCCAGCAGCTTGGGCGGACAGCACTCCTACGAGCAGTACTTC. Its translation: CASSLGGQHSYEQYF.

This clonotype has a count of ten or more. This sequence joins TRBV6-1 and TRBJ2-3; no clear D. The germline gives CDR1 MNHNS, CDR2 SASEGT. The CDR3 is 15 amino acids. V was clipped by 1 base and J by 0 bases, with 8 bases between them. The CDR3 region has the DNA TGTGCCAGCAGTGAAGGTGGGCTAAGCACAGATACGCAGTATTTT. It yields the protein CASSEGGLSTDTQYF.

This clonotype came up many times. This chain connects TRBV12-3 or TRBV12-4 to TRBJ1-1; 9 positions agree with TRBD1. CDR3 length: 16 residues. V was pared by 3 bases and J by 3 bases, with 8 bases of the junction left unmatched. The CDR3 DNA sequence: TGTGCCAGCAGTTTTCGACAGGGGGTAGGGGACACTGAAGCTTTCTTT. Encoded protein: CASSFRQGVGDTEAFF.

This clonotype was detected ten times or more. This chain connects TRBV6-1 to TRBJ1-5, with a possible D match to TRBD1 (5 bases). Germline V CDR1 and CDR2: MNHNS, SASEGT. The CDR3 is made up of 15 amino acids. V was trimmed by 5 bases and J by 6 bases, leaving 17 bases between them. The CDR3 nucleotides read TGTGCCAGCAGTAAACCCGACAGCTTTACTCAGCCCCAGCATTTT. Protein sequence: CASSKPDSFTQPQHF.

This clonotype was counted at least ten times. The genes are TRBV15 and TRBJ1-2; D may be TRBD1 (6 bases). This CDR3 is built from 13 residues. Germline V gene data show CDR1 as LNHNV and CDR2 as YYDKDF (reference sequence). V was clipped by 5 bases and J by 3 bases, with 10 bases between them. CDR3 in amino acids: CATSLRGDYGYTF. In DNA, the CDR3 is TGTGCCACCAGCCTCAGGGGAGACTATGGCTACACCTTC.

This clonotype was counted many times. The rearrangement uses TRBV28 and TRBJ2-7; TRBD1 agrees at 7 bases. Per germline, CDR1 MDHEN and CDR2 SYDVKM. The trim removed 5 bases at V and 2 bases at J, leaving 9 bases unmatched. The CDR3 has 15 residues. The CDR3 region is CASSRDSPSPYEQYF. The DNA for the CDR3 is TGTGCCAGCAGTAGGGACAGCCCGTCTCCCTACGAGCAGTACTTC.

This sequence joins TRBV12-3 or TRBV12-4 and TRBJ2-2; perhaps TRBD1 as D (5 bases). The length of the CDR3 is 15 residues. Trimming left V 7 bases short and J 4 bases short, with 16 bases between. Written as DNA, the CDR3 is TGTGCCAGCACCCTCTCCCAGGGCGGCACCGGGGAGCTGTTTTTT. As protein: CASTLSQGGTGELFF.

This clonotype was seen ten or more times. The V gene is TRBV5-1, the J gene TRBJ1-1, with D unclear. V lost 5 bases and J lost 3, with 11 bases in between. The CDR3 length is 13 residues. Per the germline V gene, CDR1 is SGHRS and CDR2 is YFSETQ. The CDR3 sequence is CASRLIGDTEAFF. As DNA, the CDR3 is TGCGCCAGCAGACTCATAGGTGACACTGAAGCTTTCTTT.